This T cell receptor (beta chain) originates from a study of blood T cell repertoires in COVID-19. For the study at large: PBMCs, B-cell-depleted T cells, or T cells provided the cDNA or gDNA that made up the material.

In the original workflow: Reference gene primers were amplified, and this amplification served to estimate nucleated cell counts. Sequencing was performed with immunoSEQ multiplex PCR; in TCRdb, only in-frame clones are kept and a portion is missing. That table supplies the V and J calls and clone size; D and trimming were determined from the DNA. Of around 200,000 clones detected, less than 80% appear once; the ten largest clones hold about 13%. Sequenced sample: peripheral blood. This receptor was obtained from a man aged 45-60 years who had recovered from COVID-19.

CDR3 sequence: CALGLTNSNQPQHF. As DNA, the CDR3 is TGTGCCCTGGGCCTAACGAATAGCAATCAGCCCCAGCATTTT. The chain has TRBV30 and TRBJ1-5; no reliable D call. CDR1 is GTSNPN, CDR2 SVGIG, per germline (reference sequence). Trimming took 8 bases from V and 0 from J, leaving 14 bases between them. The CDR3 totals 14 residues.